Below, 3 T cell receptor beta chains from the same sample are listed, as sequenced in a study of blood T cell repertoires in COVID-19. Profiled with immunoSEQ multiplex PCR; TCRdb holds only in-frame clones, not every one. The sample includes about 59,000 clones, 70% to 85% of them seen just once. The sample taken for sequencing was peripheral blood. The receptor source for this set is a woman between 70 and 85 years old with acute or convalescent COVID-19.

The chain employs TRBV19 and TRBJ1-6; a possible D gene is TRBD1 (5 bases). Germline CDR1 is LNHDA and CDR2 is SQIVND (reference sequence). V was clipped by 4 bases and J by 7 bases, with 11 bases between them. The CDR3 is 14 amino acids. Written as DNA, the CDR3 is TGTGCCAGTAGTAGGACAAGCGGGAATTCACCCCTCCACTTT. Translation: CASSRTSGNSPLHF.

The table lists this clone with a few counts. The chain joins TRBV18 to TRBJ1-1, with D perhaps TRBD1 (6 bases). The CDR3 covers 16 residues. The germline V and J ends were trimmed by 5 bases and 3 bases, with 19 bases remaining between them. Per the germline V gene, CDR1 is KGHSH and CDR2 is LQKENI. CDR3 in DNA: TGTGCCAGCTCATCTTTTGCGGGGGCGACGGACACTGAAGCTTTCTTT. Residues: CASSSFAGATDTEAFF.

This clone was seen once. The V call is TRBV20-1, the J call TRBJ2-1, with TRBD2 matching 9 bases. This CDR3 comprises 15 residues. Germline V gene data show CDR1 as DFQATT and CDR2 as SNEGSKA (reference sequence). V trimming: 3 bases; J trimming: 8 bases; junction bases outside the gene matches: 11. The DNA of the CDR3 is TGCAGTGCTAGTACGCTCCGCGGGGGGGCGGATGAGCAGTTCTTC. It is translated as CSASTLRGGADEQFF.